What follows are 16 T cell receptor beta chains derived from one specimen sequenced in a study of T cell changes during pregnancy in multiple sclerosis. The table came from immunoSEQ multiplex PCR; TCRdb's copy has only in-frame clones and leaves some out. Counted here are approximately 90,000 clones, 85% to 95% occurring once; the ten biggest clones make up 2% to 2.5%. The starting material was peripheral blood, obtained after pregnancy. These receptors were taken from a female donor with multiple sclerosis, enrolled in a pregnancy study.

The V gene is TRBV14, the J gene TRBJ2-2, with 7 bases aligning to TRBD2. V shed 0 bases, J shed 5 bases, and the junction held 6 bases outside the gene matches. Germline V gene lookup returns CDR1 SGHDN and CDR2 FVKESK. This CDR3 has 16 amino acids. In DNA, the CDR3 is TGTGCCAGCAGCCAAGATGGGGGGGTTTCAACCGGGGAGCTGTTTTTT. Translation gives CASSQDGGVSTGELFF.

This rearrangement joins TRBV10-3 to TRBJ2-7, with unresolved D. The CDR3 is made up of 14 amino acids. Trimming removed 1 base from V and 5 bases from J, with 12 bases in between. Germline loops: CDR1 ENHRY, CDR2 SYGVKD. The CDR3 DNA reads TGTGCCATCAGTGAGTTCCCGGTTGAGGACGAGCAGTACTTC. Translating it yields CAISEFPVEDEQYF.

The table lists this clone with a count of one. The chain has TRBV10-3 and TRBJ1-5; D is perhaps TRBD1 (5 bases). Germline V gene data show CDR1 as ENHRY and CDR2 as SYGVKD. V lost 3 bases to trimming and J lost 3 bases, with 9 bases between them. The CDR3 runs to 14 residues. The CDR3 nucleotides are TGTGCCATCAGTGACTGGGGCGTCAATCAGCCCCAGCATTTT. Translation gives CAISDWGVNQPQHF.

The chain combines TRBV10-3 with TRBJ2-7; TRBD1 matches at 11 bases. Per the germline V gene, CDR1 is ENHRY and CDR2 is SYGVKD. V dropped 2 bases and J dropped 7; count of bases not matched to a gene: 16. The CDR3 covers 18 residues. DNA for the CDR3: TGTGCCATCAGTGAGCCGGAGAATCGAGGACAGGGGGCGGGGGAGCAGTACTTC. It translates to CAISEPENRGQGAGEQYF.

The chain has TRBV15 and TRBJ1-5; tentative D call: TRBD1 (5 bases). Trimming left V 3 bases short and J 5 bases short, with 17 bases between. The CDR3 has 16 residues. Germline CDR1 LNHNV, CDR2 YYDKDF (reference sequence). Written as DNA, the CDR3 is TGTGCCACCAGCAGCAGTCCGGACATTGCCTATCAGCCCCAGCATTTT. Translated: CATSSSPDIAYQPQHF.

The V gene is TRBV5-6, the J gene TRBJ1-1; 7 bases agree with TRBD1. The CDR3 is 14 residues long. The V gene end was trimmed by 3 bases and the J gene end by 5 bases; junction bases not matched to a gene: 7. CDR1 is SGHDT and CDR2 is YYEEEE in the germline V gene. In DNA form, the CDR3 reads TGTGCCAGCAGCTCGGGAAGGGGGCGAACTGAAGCTTTCTTT. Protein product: CASSSGRGRTEAFF.

Written as DNA, the CDR3 is TGCAGCGTGCTGGGGACTACCGTCTATGGTGAGCAGTACTTC. Its translation is CSVLGTTVYGEQYF. The rearrangement joins TRBV29-1 to TRBJ2-7; 7 positions agree with TRBD2. In germline, CDR1 is SQVTM, CDR2 ANQGSEA. The CDR3 runs to 14 residues. The J segment lost 7 bases and the V segment lost 6 bases, leaving 15 bases of the junction unmatched.

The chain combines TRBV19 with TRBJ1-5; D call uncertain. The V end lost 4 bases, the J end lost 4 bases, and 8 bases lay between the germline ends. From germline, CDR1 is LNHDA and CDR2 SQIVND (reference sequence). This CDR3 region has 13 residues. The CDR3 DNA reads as TGTGCCAGTAGTAGCAGAACGAATCAGCCCCAGCATTTT. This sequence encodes CASSSRTNQPQHF.

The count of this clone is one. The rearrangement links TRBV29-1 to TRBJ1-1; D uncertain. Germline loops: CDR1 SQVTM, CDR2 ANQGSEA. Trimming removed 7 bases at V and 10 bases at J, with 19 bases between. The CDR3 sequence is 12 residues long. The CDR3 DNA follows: TGCAGCGCCCTTGTCCCACACGGAGCAGCTTTCTTT. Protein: CSALVPHGAAFF.

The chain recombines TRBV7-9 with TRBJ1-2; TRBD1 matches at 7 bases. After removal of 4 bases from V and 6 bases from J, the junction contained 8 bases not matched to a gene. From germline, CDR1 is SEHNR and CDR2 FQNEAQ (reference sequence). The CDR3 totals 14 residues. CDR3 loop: CASSSTGVWNGYTF. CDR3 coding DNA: TGTGCCAGCAGCTCTACAGGGGTCTGGAATGGCTACACCTTC.

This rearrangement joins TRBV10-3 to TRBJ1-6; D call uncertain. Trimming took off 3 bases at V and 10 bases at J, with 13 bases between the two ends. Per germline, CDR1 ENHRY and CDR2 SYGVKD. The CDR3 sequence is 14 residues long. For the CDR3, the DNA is TGTGCCATCAGTGACCCCCAAACGGAGTCACCCCTCCACTTT. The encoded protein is CAISDPQTESPLHF.

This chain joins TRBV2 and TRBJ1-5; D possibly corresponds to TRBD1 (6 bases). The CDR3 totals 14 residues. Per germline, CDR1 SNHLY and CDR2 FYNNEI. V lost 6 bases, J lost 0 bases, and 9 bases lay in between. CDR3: CASRRDISNQPQHF. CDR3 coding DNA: TGTGCCAGCAGACGGGACATTAGCAATCAGCCCCAGCATTTT.

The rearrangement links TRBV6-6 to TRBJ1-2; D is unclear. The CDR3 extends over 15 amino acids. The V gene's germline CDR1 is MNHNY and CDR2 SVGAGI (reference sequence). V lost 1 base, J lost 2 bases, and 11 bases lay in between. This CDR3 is CASSYFPGGNYGYTF. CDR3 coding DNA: TGTGCCAGCAGTTACTTCCCCGGAGGGAACTATGGCTACACCTTC.

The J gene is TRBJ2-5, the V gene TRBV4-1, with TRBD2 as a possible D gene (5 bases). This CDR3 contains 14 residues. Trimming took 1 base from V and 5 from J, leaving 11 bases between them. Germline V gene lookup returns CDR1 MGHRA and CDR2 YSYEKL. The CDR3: CASSQGGIRETQYF. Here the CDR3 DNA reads TGCGCCAGCAGCCAAGGAGGGATTCGGGAGACCCAGTACTTC.

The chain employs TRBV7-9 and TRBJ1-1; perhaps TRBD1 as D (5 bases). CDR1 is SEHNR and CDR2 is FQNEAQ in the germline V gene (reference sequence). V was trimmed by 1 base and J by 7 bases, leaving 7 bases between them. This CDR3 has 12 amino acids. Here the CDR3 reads CASSLVRDEAFF. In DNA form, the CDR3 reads TGTGCCAGCAGCTTAGTCAGGGATGAAGCTTTCTTT.

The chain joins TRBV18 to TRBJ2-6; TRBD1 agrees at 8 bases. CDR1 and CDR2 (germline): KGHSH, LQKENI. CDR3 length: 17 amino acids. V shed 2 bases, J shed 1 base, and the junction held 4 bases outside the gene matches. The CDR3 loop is CASSPGQGRSGANVLTF. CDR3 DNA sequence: TGTGCCAGCTCACCAGGACAGGGTCGGTCTGGGGCCAACGTCCTGACTTTC.